These 9 T cell receptor beta chains came from one sample sequenced in a study of lymphopenia after photon versus proton radiotherapy. Assay used: immunoSEQ multiplex PCR; TCRdb lists only in-frame clones, some missing. The sample includes approximately 45,000 clones, 65% to 90% of them seen just once. This material consisted of peripheral blood, taken from a patient treated with photon-based radiotherapy. All receptors derive from a man aged 35 to 55 with gastric cancer.

This clone was recorded only once. The rearrangement links TRBV7-8 to TRBJ2-7, with a weak D call TRBD1 (6 bases). Germline V gene sequence: CDR1 SGHVS, CDR2 FQNEAQ. The V gene lost 5 bases and the J gene lost 6 bases, with 23 bases spanning the gap. CDR3 length equals 16 residues. The CDR3 here is CASSQGLSDLGLEQYF. Written as DNA, the CDR3 is TGTGCCAGCAGCCAGGGGCTATCCGACCTAGGTCTCGAGCAGTACTTC.

This chain links TRBV5-1 with TRBJ2-5, with D uncertain. With 0 bases removed from V and 4 bases from J, the gap between germline ends came to 7 bases. Germline V gene data show CDR1 as SGHRS and CDR2 as YFSETQ. The CDR3 totals 13 residues. The CDR3 sequence: CASSLGSVETQYF. In nucleotides, the CDR3 is TGCGCCAGCAGCTTGGGGAGCGTAGAGACCCAGTACTTC.

The V call is TRBV6-6, the J call TRBJ1-1; no clear D gene. The CDR3 has 11 amino acids. Germline V gene data show CDR1 as MNHNY and CDR2 as SVGAGI (reference sequence). V lost 8 bases, J lost 5 bases, and 9 bases lay in between. CDR3 in amino acids: CASRSSTEAFF. CDR3 in DNA: TGTGCCAGCCGTTCTTCGACTGAAGCTTTCTTT.

J is TRBJ2-3 and V is TRBV7-8, with D unresolved. Trimming took off 8 bases at V and 5 bases at J, with 17 bases between the two ends. Germline values: CDR1 SGHVS, CDR2 FQNEAQ. CDR3 length: 14 residues. CDR3: CASFWLNSGDTQYF. The CDR3 nucleotides read TGTGCCAGCTTTTGGCTTAACTCGGGAGATACGCAGTATTTT.

The chain carries TRBV2 and TRBJ1-5, with 7 bases that match TRBD1. The V gene end was trimmed by 4 bases and the J gene end by 3 bases; junction bases not matched to a gene: 3. Per the germline V gene, CDR1 is SNHLY and CDR2 is FYNNEI. This CDR3 spans 14 amino acids. CDR3 DNA: TGTGCCAGCAGTGCTGACAGGGTCAATCAGCCCCAGCATTTT. Translating gives CASSADRVNQPQHF.

The chain combines TRBV2 with TRBJ2-7; D is possibly TRBD1 (5 bases). V dropped 7 bases and J dropped 3 bases, with 25 bases sitting between them. Germline V gene data show CDR1 as SNHLY and CDR2 as FYNNEI. CDR3 length: 17 residues. The CDR3 sequence is CASNTELSRADNYEQYF. The CDR3 nucleotides are TGTGCCAGCAACACGGAGTTGAGCAGGGCTGACAACTACGAGCAGTACTTC.

V gene TRBV7-9 combines with J gene TRBJ1-1, with 7 nucleotides matching TRBD1. CDR1 is SEHNR and CDR2 is FQNEAQ in the germline V gene (reference sequence). CDR3 length: 14 amino acids. The V segment lost 4 bases and the J segment 10 bases; nucleotides outside the gene matches: 12. CDR3 sequence (DNA): TGTGCCAGCAGCTCCGGGACAGAGACCTCTTCAGCTTTCTTT. Translating gives CASSSGTETSSAFF.

The chain couples TRBV4-2 to TRBJ1-4; D may be TRBD1 (6 bases). With 0 bases removed from V and 8 bases from J, the gap between germline ends came to 7 bases. The length of the CDR3 is 13 residues. The germline CDR1 and CDR2 sequences are LGHNA and YNFKEQ. The CDR3 protein is CASSQERGEKLFF. The CDR3 DNA reads TGTGCCAGCAGCCAAGAAAGGGGGGAAAAACTGTTTTTT.

This clone has only one observation. This chain links TRBV5-1 with TRBJ1-4; D is unclear. In germline, CDR1 is SGHRS, CDR2 YFSETQ. The ends were cut back, 4 bases at V and 4 bases at J, with 8 bases in the middle. The CDR3 contains 13 residues. CDR3 amino acids: CASSRGDNEKLFF. In nucleotides, the CDR3 is TGCGCCAGCAGCCGGGGAGATAATGAAAAACTGTTTTTT.